This T cell receptor (beta chain) was captured in a study of ipilimumab plus nivolumab after autologous stem cell transplantation. Clones were sequenced by immunoSEQ multiplex PCR, and TCRdb holds only the in-frame ones, with some missing. The sample has about 15,000 clones, approximately 75% seen once. Trimming cost V 2 bases and J 12 bases; bases outside gene matches: 5. The CDR3 totals 11 residues. Looked up from germline, CDR1 is SGHRS and CDR2 is YFSETQ. The V call is TRBV5-1, the J call TRBJ2-7; 7 bases match TRBD1. Sequenced material: PBMCs, taken in a trial of ipilimumab plus nivolumab as post-transplant consolidation. The TCR sequence derives from a male donor with primary mediastinal lymphoma. CDR3 loop: CASSLQGKSYF. The DNA of the CDR3 is TGCGCCAGCAGCTTACAGGGGAAATCGTACTTC.